This T cell receptor beta chain is from a study of blood T cells in healthy people across ages. At the level of the study: With template switching, about one barcoded beta molecule was captured per two T cells. Regarding the study as a whole: Not knowing donor CMV status may have confounded expanded clonotype changes. Aged donors had fewer naive CD4+ cells and lower diversity than long-lived donors. Per million T cells, the diversity of TCR beta decreased roughly linearly as age advanced.

It was with a sample-barcoded 5' primer and a J-beta primer mix that a second PCR of roughly 7 to 12 cycles was run. TCRdb itself ran the 5' RACE reads through MiXCR, one entry per CDR3 protein. Of about a million distinct CDR3 sequences in the sample, less than 45% are singletons; the top ten hold approximately 14%. In the case of this clonotype: What it binds is not known.

Germline values: CDR1 SEHNR, CDR2 FQNEAQ (reference sequence). CDR3 size: 15 residues. Trimming stripped 5 bases from V and 2 bases from J, with 15 bases between. Sequencing was performed on blood. The sequence came from a man aged 18-30 years in good health. The J gene is TRBJ1-2, the V gene TRBV7-9, with D possibly being TRBD1 (6 bases). In DNA, the CDR3 is TGTGCCAGCAGCGCGTGGACCAGGGGAAACTATGGCTACACCTTC. It yields the protein CASSAWTRGNYGYTF. Full variable domain (missing parts from reference TRBV7-9 and TRBJ1-2): DTGVSQNPRHKITKRGQNVTFRCDPISEHNRLYWYRQTLGQGPEFLTYFQNEAQLEKSRLLSDRFSAERPKGSFSTLEIQRTEQGDSAMYLCASSAWTRGNYGYTFGSGTRLTVV.